Below, 24 T cell receptor beta chains from the same sample are listed, as sequenced in a study of response to subunit inactivated influenza vaccine. TCRdb ran MiXCR on the RT-PCR reads and lists one entry per CDR3 protein. The sample carries about 190,000 distinct CDR3 sequences, 13% to 15% recorded once. The input for sequencing was CD8+ T cells sorted from PBMCs, taken around 5 days after vaccination. These receptors originate from a man aged 50 to 59 who received an inactivated influenza vaccine.

This chain joins TRBV29-1 and TRBJ2-7; 8 nucleotides agree with TRBD1. CDR1 SQVTM and CDR2 ANQGSEA come from the germline V gene. Germline trimming cut 4 bases from V and 4 bases from J; bases unmatched to any gene: 6. There are 13 residues in the CDR3. The CDR3 region has the DNA TGCAGCGTTGGGGAAGGACAGGGTTACGAGCAGTACTTC. It encodes CSVGEGQGYEQYF.

This clonotype has only a few counts. The chain employs TRBV4-2 and TRBJ2-1; 7 bases fit TRBD2. The junction had 15 bases not matched to a gene; V was cut back by 4 bases and J by 6 bases. The CDR3 contains 17 residues. The germline V gene encodes CDR1 LGHNA and CDR2 YNFKEQ. In DNA, the CDR3 is TGTGCCAGCAGCCTACCGCTGGGGGGGGTCGATGGCAATGAGCAGTTCTTC. It encodes CASSLPLGGVDGNEQFF.

This clonotype was seen a handful of times. The chain couples TRBV6-2 or TRBV6-3 to TRBJ2-5, with 7 positions matching TRBD1. This CDR3 is built from 16 residues. Per germline, CDR1 MNHEY and CDR2 SVGEGT. Germline trimming cut 2 bases from V and 2 bases from J; bases unmatched to any gene: 8. CDR3 amino acids: CASSYVGTAPQETQYF. The CDR3, as DNA: TGTGCCAGCAGTTACGTTGGGACAGCTCCGCAAGAGACCCAGTACTTC.

The DNA of the CDR3 is TGTGCCAGCTCACCGGGGAACGCGAACACCGGGGAGCTGTTTTTT. Translated, it gives CASSPGNANTGELFF. The V and J genes are TRBV18 and TRBJ2-2; D is unresolved. Trimming shortened V by 3 bases and J by 0 bases, and 8 bases separated the two germline ends. The germline V gene has CDR1 KGHSH and CDR2 LQKENI. CDR3 length: 15 residues.

The chain couples TRBV7-2 to TRBJ2-7; D is perhaps TRBD1 or TRBD2 (6 bases each). The CDR3 totals 15 residues. The V gene's germline CDR1 is SGHTA and CDR2 FQGNSA. Trimming took 1 base from V and 2 from J, leaving 12 bases between them. The CDR3 reads CASSLDSGGAYEQYF. The CDR3 DNA reads as TGTGCCAGCAGCTTAGATTCCGGGGGCGCCTACGAGCAGTACTTC.

V and J are TRBV2 and TRBJ2-3; 8 nucleotides line up with TRBD2. The CDR3 extends over 14 amino acids. The germline V gene has CDR1 SNHLY and CDR2 FYNNEI. V shed 3 bases, J shed 6 bases, and the junction held 5 bases outside the gene matches. The CDR3 loop reads CASSDPAGADTQYF. The CDR3 DNA reads TGTGCCAGCAGTGACCCAGCGGGGGCCGATACGCAGTATTTT.

This clonotype was counted a few times. This chain joins TRBV4-1 and TRBJ1-4; D unresolved. Looked up from germline, CDR1 is MGHRA and CDR2 is YSYEKL. The CDR3 is 15 amino acids. Trimming removed 0 bases from V and 4 bases from J, with 9 bases in between. Here the CDR3 reads CASSQDRAYNEKLFF. Here the CDR3 DNA reads TGCGCCAGCAGCCAAGATAGGGCCTATAATGAAAAACTGTTTTTT.

This clonotype was recorded at least ten times. The CDR3 reads CASSFFGTGVHEQFF. The CDR3 DNA reads as TGTGCCAGCAGCTTCTTCGGGACAGGGGTGCATGAGCAGTTCTTC. This chain connects TRBV12-3 or TRBV12-4 to TRBJ2-1; 10 bases line up with TRBD1. V was clipped by 6 bases and J by 8 bases; unmatched bases: 10. The CDR3 runs 15 residues.

The rearrangement links TRBV7-3 to TRBJ2-2, with D unclear. Deletions cut 1 base from V and 1 base from J, with 4 bases between. CDR3 size: 14 residues. Germline V gene lookup returns CDR1 SGHTA and CDR2 FQGTGA. DNA for the CDR3: TGTGCCAGCAGCTTAAAATTGAACACCGGGGAGCTGTTTTTT. As protein: CASSLKLNTGELFF.

This clonotype was seen repeatedly, ten times or more. The rearrangement links TRBV3-1 to TRBJ2-7; 7 bases fit TRBD2. CDR1 and CDR2 from the germline V gene are LGHDT and YNNKEL (reference sequence). The CDR3 is 16 amino acids. With V trimmed by 2 bases and J by 4 bases, 11 bases remained unmatched. CDR3 nucleotide sequence: TGTGCCAGCAGCCAACAAAGTCCTAGCGGAGGTTACGAGCAGTACTTC. Its protein product is CASSQQSPSGGYEQYF.

The chain couples TRBV14 to TRBJ2-5, with a tentative D call TRBD2 (5 bases). Germline CDR1 is SGHDN and CDR2 is FVKESK. Trimming left V 2 bases short and J 4 bases short, with 11 bases between. The CDR3 totals 14 residues. CDR3 in amino acids: CASSQKLVGETQYF. CDR3 nucleotides: TGTGCCAGCAGCCAAAAACTAGTTGGAGAGACCCAGTACTTC. Full variable domain (remainder filled in from reference TRBV14 and TRBJ2-5): EAGVTQFPSHSVIEKGQTVTLRCDPISGHDNLYWYRRVMGKEIKFLLHFVKESKQDESGMPNNRFLAERTGGTYSTLKVQPAELEDSGVYFCASSQKLVGETQYFGPGTRLLVL.

This clonotype was found many times. J is TRBJ1-2 and V is TRBV29-1; a weak D match, TRBD1 (6 bases). Germline V gene sequence: CDR1 SQVTM, CDR2 ANQGSEA. The V and J ends lost 7 bases and 4 bases respectively, with 19 bases between them. This CDR3 contains 14 residues. The CDR3: CSARTDLSPYGYTF. CDR3 DNA: TGCAGCGCTCGGACAGACCTTAGCCCCTATGGCTACACCTTC.

This clonotype is a singleton in its sample. The CDR3 ends on some other residue instead of the conserved phenylalanine or tryptophan, so this is likely a read error. The DNA of the CDR3 is TGCGCCAGCAGTGGACCGGGACTAGCGTCAGGCGAGCAGTACCTC. Protein: CASSGPGLASGEQYL. The chain combines TRBV10-2 with TRBJ2-7; TRBD2 agrees at 10 bases. Germline CDR1 WSHSY, CDR2 SAAADI. The CDR3 sequence is 15 residues long. The junction had 9 bases not matched to a gene; V was cut back by 4 bases and J by 6 bases.

The table lists this clonotype with a few counts. The rearrangement links TRBV7-9 to TRBJ1-1; 7 bases align to TRBD1. With 3 bases clipped from V and 8 bases from J, the junction kept 6 bases outside the gene matches. CDR1 and CDR2 from the germline V gene are SEHNR and FQNEAQ (reference sequence). CDR3 length equals 13 residues. The CDR3 region is CASSFRQGMEAFF. The CDR3 bases are TGTGCCAGCAGCTTCCGACAGGGAATGGAAGCTTTCTTT.

In nucleotides, the CDR3 is TGCAGCGTTGAGAAGGGGGCAGGCTACACCTTC. Encoded protein: CSVEKGAGYTF. The rearrangement uses TRBV29-1 and TRBJ1-2; 7 bases match TRBD1. The germline V gene encodes CDR1 SQVTM and CDR2 ANQGSEA. CDR3 length equals 11 residues. V was clipped by 3 bases and J by 8 bases; unmatched bases: 3.

A remark on this clonotype: Since the CDR3 does not end with the conserved phenylalanine or tryptophan, this likely comes from a read error. The rearrangement links TRBV20-1 to TRBJ2-7; possible D gene TRBD1, 6 bases. The CDR3 loop spans 14 amino acids. V was shortened by 0 bases and J by 3 bases, with 12 bases between the two germline ends. CDR1 is DFQATT and CDR2 is SNEGSKA in the germline V gene (reference sequence). The DNA for the CDR3 is TGCAGTGCTAGAGACAGGGACACGATCTACGAGCAGTACCTC. Amino acids: CSARDRDTIYEQYL.

At least ten counts were recorded for this clonotype. The chain carries TRBV5-1 and TRBJ2-7; TRBD1 matches 7 bases. Germline V gene sequence: CDR1 SGHRS, CDR2 YFSETQ. The V segment lost 2 bases and the J segment 3 bases; nucleotides outside the gene matches: 5. The CDR3 has 14 amino acids. The CDR3 here is CASSFGGQNYEQYF. DNA of the CDR3: TGCGCCAGCAGCTTTGGGGGACAGAACTACGAGCAGTACTTC.

The sample holds a few counts of this clonotype. V is TRBV27 and J is TRBJ2-3, with 12 bases aligning to TRBD2. This CDR3 has 16 amino acids. Losses at the gene ends were 4 bases for V and 5 bases for J; bases not matched to a gene: 7. Germline loops: CDR1 MNHEY, CDR2 SMNVEV (reference sequence). For the CDR3, the DNA is TGTGCCAGCAGTTCCCAGACTAGCGGGAGTGTAGATACGCAGTATTTT. It translates to CASSSQTSGSVDTQYF.

This clonotype was observed many times. The V gene is TRBV27, the J gene TRBJ2-2; D uncertain. The CDR3 loop spans 11 amino acids. The germline V and J ends were trimmed by 4 bases and 6 bases, with 3 bases remaining between them. Looked up from germline, CDR1 is MNHEY and CDR2 is SMNVEV (reference sequence). This chain's CDR3 is CASSYAGELFF. CDR3 coding DNA: TGTGCCAGCAGTTATGCCGGGGAGCTGTTTTTT.

The V call is TRBV25-1, the J call TRBJ2-5; 8 nucleotides match TRBD2. This CDR3 is 15 amino acids long. Per the germline V gene, CDR1 is MGHDK and CDR2 is SYGVNS. Trimming took 1 base from V and 5 from J; bases not matched to a gene: 6. CDR3 in DNA: TGTGCCAGCAGTGAATTTACGGGGGGGAAGGAGACCCAGTACTTC. It specifies CASSEFTGGKETQYF.

This clonotype was counted a few times. The rearrangement uses TRBV27 and TRBJ1-5; unclear D gene. Germline lookup yields CDR1 MNHEY and CDR2 SMNVEV (reference sequence). Trimming took 1 base from V and 6 from J, leaving 7 bases between them. CDR3 length equals 13 residues. The CDR3 nucleotides read TGTGCCAGCAGTTTATTGGTGGGTCAGCCCCAGCATTTT. Translation: CASSLLVGQPQHF.

This clonotype has just one count. The chain uses TRBV9 and TRBJ2-3; 7 bases match TRBD1. The CDR3 covers 14 residues. Germline loops: CDR1 SGDLS, CDR2 YYNGEE. V trimming: 2 bases; J trimming: 4 bases; junction bases outside the gene matches: 4. CDR3: CASSVEGAPDTQYF. The CDR3 bases are TGTGCCAGCAGCGTTGAGGGGGCCCCAGATACGCAGTATTTT.

This clonotype came up many times. The chain links TRBV12-3 or TRBV12-4 to TRBJ2-1; D is uncertain. CDR3 length equals 15 residues. Trimming removed 1 base at V and 0 bases at J, with 7 bases between. CDR3 in amino acids: CASSLGDSSYNEQFF. CDR3 DNA: TGTGCCAGCAGTTTAGGCGATAGCTCCTACAATGAGCAGTTCTTC.

This rearrangement joins TRBV7-8 to TRBJ2-3; D possibly uses TRBD1 or TRBD2 (5 bases each). V lost 1 base to trimming and J lost 4 bases, with 12 bases between them. The CDR3 has 15 amino acids. Germline V gene data show CDR1 as SGHVS and CDR2 as FQNEAQ. The CDR3 region is CASSLGSRGADTQYF. The CDR3 DNA follows: TGTGCCAGCAGCTTAGGGTCCCGGGGCGCAGATACGCAGTATTTT.